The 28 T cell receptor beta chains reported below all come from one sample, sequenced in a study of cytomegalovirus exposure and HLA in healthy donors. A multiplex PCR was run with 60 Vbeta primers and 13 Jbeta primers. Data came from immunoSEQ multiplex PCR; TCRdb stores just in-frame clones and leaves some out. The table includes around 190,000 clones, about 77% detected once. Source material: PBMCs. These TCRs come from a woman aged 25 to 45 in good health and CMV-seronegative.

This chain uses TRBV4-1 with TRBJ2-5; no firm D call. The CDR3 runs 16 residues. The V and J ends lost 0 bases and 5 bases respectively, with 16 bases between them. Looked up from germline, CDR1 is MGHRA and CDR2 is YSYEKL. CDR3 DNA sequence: TGCGCCAGCAGCCAAGAGGCGGCCGCCGGGTGGGAGACCCAGTACTTC. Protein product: CASSQEAAAGWETQYF.

CDR3 protein: CASSKQGGSFDGTGELFF. The CDR3 nucleotides read TGTGCCAGTAGTAAACAAGGGGGTAGCTTTGATGGCACCGGGGAGCTGTTTTTT. The V call is TRBV19, the J call TRBJ2-2, with D possibly matching TRBD1 (6 bases). In germline, CDR1 is LNHDA, CDR2 SQIVND (reference sequence). The CDR3 is 18 residues long. Trimming took 4 bases from V and 4 from J, leaving 22 bases between them.

Here the CDR3 DNA reads TGTGCCAGCAGTGAAGTGTTCTTCCAGGGTATCGCCGGGGAGCTGTTTTTT. Residues: CASSEVFFQGIAGELFF. The chain uses TRBV6-1 and TRBJ2-2, with D possibly being TRBD1 (5 bases). Germline-derived CDR1 and CDR2 are MNHNS and SASEGT. The CDR3 spans 17 residues. Trimming shortened V by 1 base and J by 6 bases, and 18 bases separated the two germline ends.

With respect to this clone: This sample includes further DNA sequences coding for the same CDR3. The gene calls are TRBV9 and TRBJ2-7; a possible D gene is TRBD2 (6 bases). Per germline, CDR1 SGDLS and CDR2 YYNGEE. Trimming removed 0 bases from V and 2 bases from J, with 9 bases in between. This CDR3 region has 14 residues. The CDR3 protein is CASSVGGGAYEQYF. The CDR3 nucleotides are TGTGCCAGCAGCGTAGGAGGCGGGGCCTACGAGCAGTACTTC.

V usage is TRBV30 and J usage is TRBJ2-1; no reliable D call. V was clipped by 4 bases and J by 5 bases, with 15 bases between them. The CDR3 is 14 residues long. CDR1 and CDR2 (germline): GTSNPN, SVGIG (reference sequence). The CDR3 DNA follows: TGTGCCTGGACTACTGTGTGGGCCCACAATGAGCAGTTCTTC. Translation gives CAWTTVWAHNEQFF.

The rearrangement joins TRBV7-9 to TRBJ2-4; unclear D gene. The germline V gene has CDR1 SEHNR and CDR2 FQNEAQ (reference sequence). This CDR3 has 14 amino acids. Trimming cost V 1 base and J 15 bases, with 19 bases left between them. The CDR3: CASSLGAQVGPMYF. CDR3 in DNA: TGTGCCAGCAGCTTAGGTGCTCAGGTTGGCCCCATGTACTTC.

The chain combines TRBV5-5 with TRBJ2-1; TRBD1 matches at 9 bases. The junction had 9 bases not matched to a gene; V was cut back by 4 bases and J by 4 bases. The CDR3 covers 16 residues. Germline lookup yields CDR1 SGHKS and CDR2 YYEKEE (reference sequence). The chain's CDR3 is CASSLHTGGDYNEQFF. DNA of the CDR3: TGTGCCAGCAGCCTACATACAGGGGGCGATTACAATGAGCAGTTCTTC.

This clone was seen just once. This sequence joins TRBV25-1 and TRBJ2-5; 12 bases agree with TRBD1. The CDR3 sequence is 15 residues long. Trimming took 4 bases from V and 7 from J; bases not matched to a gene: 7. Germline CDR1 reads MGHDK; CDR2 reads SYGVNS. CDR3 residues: CASSGDRGRVGTQYF. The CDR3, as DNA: TGTGCCAGCAGTGGGGACAGGGGGCGAGTCGGGACCCAGTACTTC. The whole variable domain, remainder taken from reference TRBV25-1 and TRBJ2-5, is EADIYQTPRYLVIGTGKKITLECSQTMGHDKMYWYQQDPGMELHLIHYSYGVNSTEKGDLSSESTVSRIRTEHFPLTLESARPSHTSQYLCASSGDRGRVGTQYFGPGTRLLVL.

CDR3 loop: CASSQLAGEYEQYF. The CDR3 DNA is TGTGCCAGCAGCCAACTAGCGGGGGAGTACGAGCAGTACTTC. The genes are TRBV14 and TRBJ2-7; 10 bases line up with TRBD2. Trimming removed 2 bases from V and 4 bases from J; junction bases left unmatched: 2. The CDR3 covers 14 residues. Germline CDR1 is SGHDN and CDR2 is FVKESK.

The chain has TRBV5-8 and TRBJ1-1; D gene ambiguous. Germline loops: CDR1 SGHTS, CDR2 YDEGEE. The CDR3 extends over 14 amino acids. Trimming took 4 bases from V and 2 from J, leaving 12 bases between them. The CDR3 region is CASSLVQKNTEAFF. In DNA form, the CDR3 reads TGTGCCAGCAGCCTGGTCCAGAAAAACACTGAAGCTTTCTTT.

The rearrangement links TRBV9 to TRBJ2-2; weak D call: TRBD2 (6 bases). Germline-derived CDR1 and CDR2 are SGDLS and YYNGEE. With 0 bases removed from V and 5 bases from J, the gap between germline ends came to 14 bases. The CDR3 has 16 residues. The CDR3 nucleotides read TGTGCCAGCAGCGTAGTTGGCGGGGACCCTACCGGGGAGCTGTTTTTT. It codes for CASSVVGGDPTGELFF.

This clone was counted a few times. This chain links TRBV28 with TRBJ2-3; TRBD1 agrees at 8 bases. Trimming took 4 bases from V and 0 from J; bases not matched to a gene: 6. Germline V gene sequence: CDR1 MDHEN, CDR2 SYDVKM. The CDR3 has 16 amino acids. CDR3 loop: CASSSSGGASTDTQYF. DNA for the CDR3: TGTGCCAGCAGTTCTTCAGGGGGCGCAAGCACAGATACGCAGTATTTT.

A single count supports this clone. CDR3 loop: CASLASLDRIANGYTF. In DNA, the CDR3 is TGTGCCAGTTTGGCAAGCCTCGACAGGATCGCAAATGGCTACACCTTC. The V call is TRBV5-6, the J call TRBJ1-2; possible D gene TRBD1, 6 bases. In germline, CDR1 is SGHDT, CDR2 YYEEEE. The CDR3 consists of 16 residues. V was cut by 8 bases and J by 6 bases, with 26 bases left in between.

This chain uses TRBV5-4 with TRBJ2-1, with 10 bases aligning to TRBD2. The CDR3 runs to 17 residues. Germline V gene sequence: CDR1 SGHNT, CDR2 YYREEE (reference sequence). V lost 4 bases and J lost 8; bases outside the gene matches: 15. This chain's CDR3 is CASSPGGLAGELHEQFF. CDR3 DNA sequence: TGTGCCAGCAGCCCGGGCGGCCTAGCGGGAGAGTTACATGAGCAGTTCTTC.

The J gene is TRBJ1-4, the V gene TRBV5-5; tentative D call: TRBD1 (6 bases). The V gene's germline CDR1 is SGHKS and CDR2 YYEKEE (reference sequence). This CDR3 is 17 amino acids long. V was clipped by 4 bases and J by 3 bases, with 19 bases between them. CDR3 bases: TGTGCCAGCAGCGGAGTACAGGGCGGGTGGGCTAATGAAAAACTGTTTTTT. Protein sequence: CASSGVQGGWANEKLFF. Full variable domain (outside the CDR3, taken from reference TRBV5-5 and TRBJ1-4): DAGVTQSPTHLIKTRGQQVTLRCSPISGHKSVSWYQQVLGQGPQFIFQYYEKEERGRGNFPDRFSARQFPNYSSELNVNALLLGDSALYLCASSGVQGGWANEKLFFGSGTQLSVL.

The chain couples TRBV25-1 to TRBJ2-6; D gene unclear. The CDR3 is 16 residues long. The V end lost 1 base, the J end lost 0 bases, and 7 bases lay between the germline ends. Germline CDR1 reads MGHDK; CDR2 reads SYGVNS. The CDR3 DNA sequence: TGTGCCAGCAGTGAATTGCGCGGCTCTGGGGCCAACGTCCTGACTTTC. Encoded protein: CASSELRGSGANVLTF. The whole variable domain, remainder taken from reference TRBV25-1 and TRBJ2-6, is EADIYQTPRYLVIGTGKKITLECSQTMGHDKMYWYQQDPGMELHLIHYSYGVNSTEKGDLSSESTVSRIRTEHFPLTLESARPSHTSQYLCASSELRGSGANVLTFGAGSRLTVL.

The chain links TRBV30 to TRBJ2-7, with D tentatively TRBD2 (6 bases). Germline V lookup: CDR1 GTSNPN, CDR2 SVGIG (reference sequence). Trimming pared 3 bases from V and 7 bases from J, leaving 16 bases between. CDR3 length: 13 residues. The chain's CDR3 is CAWRKSGVGEQYF. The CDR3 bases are TGTGCCTGGAGGAAATCGGGAGTGGGAGAGCAGTACTTC.

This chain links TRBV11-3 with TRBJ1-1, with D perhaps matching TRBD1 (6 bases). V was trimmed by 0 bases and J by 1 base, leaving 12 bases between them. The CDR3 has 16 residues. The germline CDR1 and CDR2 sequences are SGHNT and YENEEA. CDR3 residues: CASSLDGGARNTEAFF. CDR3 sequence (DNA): TGTGCCAGCAGCTTAGATGGGGGGGCCAGGAACACTGAAGCTTTCTTT.

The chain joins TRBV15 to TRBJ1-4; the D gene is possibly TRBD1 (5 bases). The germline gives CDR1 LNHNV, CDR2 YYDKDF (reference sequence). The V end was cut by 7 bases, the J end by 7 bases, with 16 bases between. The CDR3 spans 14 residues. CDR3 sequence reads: CATNSPREGEKLFF. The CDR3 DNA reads TGTGCCACCAACTCCCCCAGGGAGGGTGAAAAACTGTTTTTT. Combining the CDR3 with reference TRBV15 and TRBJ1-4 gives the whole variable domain DAMVIQNPRYQVTQFGKPVTLSCSQTLNHNVMYWYQQKSSQAPKLLFHYYDKDFNNEADTPDNFQSRRPNTSFCFLDIRSPGLGDTAMYLCATNSPREGEKLFFGSGTQLSVL.

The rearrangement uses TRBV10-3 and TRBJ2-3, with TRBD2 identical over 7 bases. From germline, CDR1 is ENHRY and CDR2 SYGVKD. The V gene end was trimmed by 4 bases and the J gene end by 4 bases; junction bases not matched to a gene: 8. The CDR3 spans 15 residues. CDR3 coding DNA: TGTGCCATCAGTGTTGCGGGAGCGTCCGCAGATACGCAGTATTTT. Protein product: CAISVAGASADTQYF.

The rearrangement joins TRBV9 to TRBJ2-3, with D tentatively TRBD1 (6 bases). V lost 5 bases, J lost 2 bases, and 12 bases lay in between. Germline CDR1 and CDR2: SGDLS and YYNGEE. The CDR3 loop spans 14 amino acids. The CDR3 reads CASSTGRHTDTQYF. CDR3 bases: TGTGCCAGCAGTACAGGGAGACACACAGATACGCAGTATTTT.

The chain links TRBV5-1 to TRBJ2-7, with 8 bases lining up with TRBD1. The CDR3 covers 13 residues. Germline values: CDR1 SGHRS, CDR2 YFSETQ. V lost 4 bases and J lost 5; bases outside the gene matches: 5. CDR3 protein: CASSETTGDEQYF. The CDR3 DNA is TGCGCCAGCAGCGAAACGACAGGGGACGAGCAGTACTTC.

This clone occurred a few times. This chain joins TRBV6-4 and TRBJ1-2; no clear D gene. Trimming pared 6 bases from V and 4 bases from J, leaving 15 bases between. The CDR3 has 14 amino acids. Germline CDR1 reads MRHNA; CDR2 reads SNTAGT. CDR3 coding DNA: TGTGCCAGCAGCGCCGGACCGGAGGGCTATGGCTACACCTTC. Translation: CASSAGPEGYGYTF.

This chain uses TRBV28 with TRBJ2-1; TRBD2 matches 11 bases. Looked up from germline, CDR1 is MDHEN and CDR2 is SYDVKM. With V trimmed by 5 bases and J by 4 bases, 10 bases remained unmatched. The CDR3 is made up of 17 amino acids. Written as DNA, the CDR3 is TGTGCCAGCAGTACCCCTCTAGCGGGAGGCGGGTACAATGAGCAGTTCTTC. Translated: CASSTPLAGGGYNEQFF. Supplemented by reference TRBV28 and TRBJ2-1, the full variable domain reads DVKVTQSSRYLVKRTGEKVFLECVQDMDHENMFWYRQDPGLGLRLIYFSYDVKMKEKGDIPEGYSVSREKKERFSLILESASTNQTSMYLCASSTPLAGGGYNEQFFGPGTRLTVL.

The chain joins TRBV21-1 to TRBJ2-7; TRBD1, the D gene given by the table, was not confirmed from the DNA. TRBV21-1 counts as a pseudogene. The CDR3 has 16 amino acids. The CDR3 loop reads CASSDGFRDSNYEQYF. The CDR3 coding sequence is TGTGCCAGCAGCGATGGCTTCCGGGACAGCAACTACGAGCAGTACTTC.

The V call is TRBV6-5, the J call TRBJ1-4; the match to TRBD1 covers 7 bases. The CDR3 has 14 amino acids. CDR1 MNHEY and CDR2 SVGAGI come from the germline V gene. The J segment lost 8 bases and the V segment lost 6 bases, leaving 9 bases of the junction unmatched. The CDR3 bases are TGTGCCAGCAGCCCCGGGCAGGGGGTAGAAAAACTGTTTTTT. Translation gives CASSPGQGVEKLFF.

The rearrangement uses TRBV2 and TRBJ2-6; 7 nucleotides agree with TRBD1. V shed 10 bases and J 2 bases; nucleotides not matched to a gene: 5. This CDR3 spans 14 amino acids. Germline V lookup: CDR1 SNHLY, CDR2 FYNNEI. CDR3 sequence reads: CATEGAAGANVLTF. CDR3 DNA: TGTGCCACCGAGGGGGCGGCTGGGGCCAACGTCCTGACTTTC.

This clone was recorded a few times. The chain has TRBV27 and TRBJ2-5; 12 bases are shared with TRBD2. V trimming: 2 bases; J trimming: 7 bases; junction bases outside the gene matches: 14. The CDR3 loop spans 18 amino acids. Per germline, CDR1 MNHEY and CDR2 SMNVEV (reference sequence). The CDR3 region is CASSLMWGSSGGVGTQYF. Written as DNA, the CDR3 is TGTGCCAGCAGTTTAATGTGGGGTTCTAGCGGGGGGGTTGGGACCCAGTACTTC.